These 17 T cell receptor beta chains originate from one sample sequenced in a study of blood T cells in healthy people across ages. A second PCR, run for roughly 7 to 11 cycles, used a sample-barcoded 5' primer plus a J-beta primer mix. Each CDR3 protein is one row after TCRdb ran MiXCR on the 5' RACE reads. The sample records roughly 1.7 million distinct CDR3 sequences, 34% being singletons. Input material: blood. All receptors derive from a woman under 40 in good health.

The table lists this clonotype with a few counts. One junction end disagrees with the germline gene, perhaps due to a read error. The rearrangement joins TRBV10-2 to TRBJ2-7; D may correspond to TRBD1 or TRBD2 (5 bases each). This CDR3 region has 16 residues. Germline V gives CDR1 WSHSY, CDR2 SAAADI. Written as DNA, the CDR3 is TGCGCCAGCATAGGGAATCCGTGGGATGGTGGGGACGAGCGGTACTTC. This translates into CASIGNPWDGGDERYF.

The chain couples TRBV27 to TRBJ1-1; D possibly corresponds to TRBD1 (6 bases). Germline-derived CDR1 and CDR2 are MNHEY and SMNVEV (reference sequence). The V end was cut by 4 bases, the J end by 10 bases, with 13 bases between. The CDR3 covers 12 residues. The CDR3 protein is CASSSRGAGAFF. The CDR3 DNA follows: TGTGCCAGCAGTTCACGGGGGGCCGGAGCTTTCTTT.

This clonotype was counted between two and nine times. This sequence joins TRBV10-3 and TRBJ2-1, with 7 bases fitting TRBD1. Germline V lookup: CDR1 ENHRY, CDR2 SYGVKD. Losses at the gene ends were 6 bases for V and 7 bases for J; bases not matched to a gene: 15. This CDR3 region has 16 residues. CDR3 amino acids: CAISYDRDSSSNEQFF. The DNA for the CDR3 is TGTGCCATCAGCTACGACCGGGACAGCAGTTCGAATGAGCAGTTCTTC.

At least ten counts were recorded for this clonotype. The J gene is TRBJ2-1, the V gene TRBV7-6; no clear D gene. Germline loops: CDR1 SGHVS, CDR2 FNYEAQ. Trimming took 0 bases from V and 5 from J, leaving 5 bases between them. This CDR3 has 13 residues. For the CDR3, the DNA is TGTGCCAGCAGCTTAGCTCTAAACAATGAGCAGTTCTTC. Amino acid sequence: CASSLALNNEQFF.

This chain connects TRBV7-9 to TRBJ1-1, with D tentatively TRBD1 (5 bases). The CDR3 spans 14 residues. Between the trimmed V and J ends, which lost 2 bases and 2 bases, there was a span of 9 bases. The germline V gene has CDR1 SEHNR and CDR2 FQNEAQ (reference sequence). The CDR3 sequence: CASSLRQINTEAFF. The DNA for the CDR3 is TGTGCCAGCAGCTTAAGACAGATAAACACTGAAGCTTTCTTT.

The chain carries TRBV5-5 and TRBJ2-7; TRBD2 is a possible D gene (6 bases). The CDR3 totals 16 residues. V was clipped by 1 base and J by 4 bases, with 18 bases between them. The germline gives CDR1 SGHKS, CDR2 YYEKEE (reference sequence). CDR3 coding DNA: TGTGCCAGCAGCTTGCGACTGGGACTTGGCGGGTACGAGCAGTACTTC. This encodes CASSLRLGLGGYEQYF. The full variable domain, its missing parts supplied by reference TRBV5-5 and TRBJ2-7, is DAGVTQSPTHLIKTRGQQVTLRCSPISGHKSVSWYQQVLGQGPQFIFQYYEKEERGRGNFPDRFSARQFPNYSSELNVNALLLGDSALYLCASSLRLGLGGYEQYFGPGTRLTVT.

The genes are TRBV7-9 and TRBJ2-1; D is ambiguous. The germline V and J ends were trimmed by 4 bases and 6 bases, with 10 bases remaining between them. CDR1 and CDR2 (germline): SEHNR, FQNEAQ (reference sequence). The CDR3 has 13 residues. The CDR3 reads CASSSAPSNEQFF. The DNA of the CDR3 is TGTGCCAGCAGCTCCGCCCCGTCCAATGAGCAGTTCTTC.

Comment on this clonotype: This sequence may be a read error, since a much larger clone differs from it by one base. In nucleotides, the CDR3 is TGTGCCAACAGCCCTAACCCGGGACAGGGGTTCATTCAGTACTTC. Translating it yields CANSPNPGQGFIQYF. The V call is TRBV7-3, the J call TRBJ2-4, with 10 bases fitting TRBD1. This CDR3 comprises 15 residues. Germline V gives CDR1 SGHTA, CDR2 FQGTGA.

CDR3 bases: TGTGCCAGCAGCTTGATCCTGGGACTGGGGGAGGAGACCCAGTACTTC. It is translated as CASSLILGLGEETQYF. This rearrangement joins TRBV7-9 to TRBJ2-5, with D perhaps matching TRBD2 (6 bases). The germline CDR1 and CDR2 sequences are SEHNR and FQNEAQ (reference sequence). The CDR3 spans 16 residues. Trimming left V 3 bases short and J 5 bases short, with 19 bases between.

Turning to this clonotype: A single base separates this from a much larger clone, so it may be a read error. The chain combines TRBV29-1 with TRBJ2-1; 14 positions agree with TRBD2. CDR1 SQVTM and CDR2 ANQGSEA come from the germline V gene. The J segment lost 8 bases and the V segment lost 6 bases, leaving 12 bases of the junction unmatched. CDR3 length: 16 residues. CDR3 amino acids: CSVGGLAGDTGYEQFF. In DNA, the CDR3 is TGCAGCGTAGGGGGACTAGCGGGAGACACAGGGTATGAGCAGTTCTTC.

The table lists this clonotype with a count of one. Being one base from a much bigger clone, this may be a read error. This chain joins TRBV29-1 and TRBJ2-5; possibly TRBD1 for D (5 bases). The J call may not be correct, given that the DNA end is closer to TRBJ2-7. This CDR3 is built from 14 residues. The germline V gene has CDR1 SQVTM and CDR2 ANQGSEA. The CDR3 DNA reads TGCAGCGTTAGTGAACGGCAGGGAATATACGAGCAGTACTTC. Its translation: CSVSERQGIYEQYF.

This chain connects TRBV13 to TRBJ2-5, with D tentatively TRBD2 (7 bases). The CDR3 spans 16 residues. CDR1 is PRHDT and CDR2 is FYEKMQ in the germline V gene (reference sequence). Trimming left V 4 bases short and J 2 bases short, with 17 bases between. The CDR3 DNA reads TGTGCCAGCAGCTCCTCCCGGGGGGCCGGGCAAGAGACCCAGTACTTC. Protein sequence: CASSSSRGAGQETQYF.

This clonotype was recorded a few times. J is TRBJ2-1 and V is TRBV11-2; the D is unclear. Trimming removed 5 bases at V and 8 bases at J, with 13 bases between. There are 13 residues in the CDR3. From germline, CDR1 is SGHAT and CDR2 FQNNGV. DNA of the CDR3: TGTGCCAGCAGCAAACGTGGCGTCGATGAGCAGTTCTTC. It specifies CASSKRGVDEQFF.

This chain connects TRBV6-6 to TRBJ1-1; 8 nucleotides line up with TRBD1. Germline V gene lookup returns CDR1 MNHNY and CDR2 SVGAGI (reference sequence). This CDR3 comprises 14 residues. V shed 5 bases, J shed 4 bases, and the junction held 6 bases outside the gene matches. This CDR3 reads CASSATGAATEAFF. The CDR3 DNA is TGTGCCAGCAGTGCGACAGGGGCGGCCACTGAAGCTTTCTTT.

This clonotype was seen ten or more times. V is TRBV27 and J is TRBJ2-7, with unresolved D. The CDR3 spans 10 residues. V shed 8 bases and J shed 4 bases, with 6 bases lying between them. Germline CDR1 and CDR2: MNHEY and SMNVEV (reference sequence). CDR3 amino acids: CASGRYEQYF. As DNA, the CDR3 is TGTGCCAGCGGAAGGTACGAGCAGTACTTC.

This clonotype was detected only a few times. V and J are TRBV6-6 and TRBJ2-7, with 7 bases lining up with TRBD1. V shed 2 bases, J shed 3 bases, and the junction held 7 bases outside the gene matches. The CDR3 has 15 amino acids. Germline assignment: CDR1 MNHNY and CDR2 SVGAGI (reference sequence). The CDR3 DNA sequence: TGTGCCAGCAGTTACGCGAAGGGGGCAGGCTACGAGCAGTACTTC. Protein product: CASSYAKGAGYEQYF.

The chain combines TRBV6-1 with TRBJ2-5, with D hard to call. The CDR3 length is 14 residues. V was cut by 7 bases and J by 1 base, with 13 bases left in between. Germline CDR1 MNHNS, CDR2 SASEGT. The CDR3 DNA follows: TGTGCCAGCACAGCAGCTTTCACCCAAGAGACCCAGTACTTC. This sequence encodes CASTAAFTQETQYF.